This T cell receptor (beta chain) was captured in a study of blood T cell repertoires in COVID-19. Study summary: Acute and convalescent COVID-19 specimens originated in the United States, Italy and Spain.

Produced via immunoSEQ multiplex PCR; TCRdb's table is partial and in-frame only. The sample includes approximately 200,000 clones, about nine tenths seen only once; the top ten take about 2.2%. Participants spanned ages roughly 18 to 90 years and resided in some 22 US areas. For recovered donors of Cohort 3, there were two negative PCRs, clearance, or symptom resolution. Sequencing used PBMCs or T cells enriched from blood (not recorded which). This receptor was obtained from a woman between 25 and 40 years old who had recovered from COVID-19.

CDR3 sequence: CASSQALSLANYGYTF. Here the CDR3 DNA reads TGCGCCAGCAGCCAAGCCCTCAGTCTAGCTAACTATGGCTACACCTTC. The genes are TRBV4-3 and TRBJ1-2; D not certain. V was shortened by 1 base and J by 0 bases, with 12 bases between the two germline ends. The CDR3 spans 16 residues. From germline, CDR1 is LGHNA and CDR2 YSLEER.